This TCR beta chain was recovered during a study of CD8 T cells in Susac syndrome. RNA totalling about 0.45 to 1 ug underwent reverse transcription with random hexamers. Using its own MiXCR run on the immunoSEQ multiplex PCR reads, TCRdb lists one record per CDR3 protein. Of approximately 120,000 distinct CDR3 sequences in the sample, just under 95% were seen once. With V trimmed by 0 bases and J by 5 bases, 2 bases remained unmatched. The CDR3 has 14 residues. Per the germline V gene, CDR1 is LGHNA and CDR2 is YSLEER. About this clonotype itself: Its cognate antigen is unknown.

General study points: The study conceded that its TCR sequencing and HLA analysis involved relatively few individuals.

The source material was CD4+ T cells from PBMCs. The rearrangement links TRBV4-3 to TRBJ2-7, with 9 bases aligning to TRBD2. This clonotype was sampled from a human donor in good health. The CDR3 spells CASSQEWTSDEQYF. In nucleotides, the CDR3 is TGCGCCAGCAGCCAAGAGTGGACTAGCGACGAGCAGTACTTC.